This T cell receptor (beta chain) emerged from a study of blood T cell repertoires in COVID-19. Study overall: COVID-19 samples collected from the United States, Italy and Spain covered acute and convalescent phases.

In the original processing: Estimation of nucleated cell counts relied on the amplification of reference gene primers. Profiled with immunoSEQ multiplex PCR; TCRdb holds only in-frame clones, not every one. V, J and clone size are those of that table, while D and trimming were read from the DNA. The sample has under 500,000 clones, nearly 90% seen once. The CDR3 extends over 13 amino acids. The J segment lost 7 bases and the V segment lost 6 bases, leaving 3 bases of the junction unmatched. Germline V lookup: CDR1 SNHLY, CDR2 FYNNEI. This sequence was found in a woman aged 18-29 years with acute COVID-19. Source material: PBMCs or T cells enriched from blood (not recorded which). This chain links TRBV2 with TRBJ1-5; 10 bases map to TRBD1. The CDR3: CASRVDRGQPQHF. CDR3 sequence (DNA): TGTGCCAGCAGAGTGGACAGGGGGCAGCCCCAGCATTTT.